These 9 T cell receptor beta chains were all obtained from the same sample, sequenced in a study of CD8+ T cells in alopecia areata (dated by TCRdb to the late 2010s). The method behind the library was the immunoSEQ multiplex PCR assay. For TCR sequencing, RNA was extracted from every sample and reverse transcribed into cDNA to serve as template. TCRdb stores this immuneACCESS table with in-frame sequences only. Part of the clones is absent; in the studies checked, under half of the shortfall reflects unresolved V genes, and no reason is known for the rest. The sample records 150,000 or so clones, 58% of which are singletons. The top ten constitute around 16% of the sample. This specimen's treatment or condition label, interpreted: oral pan-JAK inhibitor, 5-10 mg twice daily. Sequences were derived from CD4+ T cells sorted from blood, sampled between weeks 55 and 65, from a patient treated with tofacitinib. These receptors were obtained from a human donor with alopecia areata.

Worth noting for this clone: Other nucleotide sequences in the sample specify the same CDR3. The J gene is TRBJ1-2, the V gene TRBV29-1, with a tentative D call TRBD1 (6 bases). This CDR3 is 12 amino acids long. Germline CDR1 SQVTM, CDR2 ANQGSEA. V was shortened by 6 bases and J by 2 bases, with 10 bases between the two germline ends. The CDR3 loop is CSVDTGNYGYTF. The CDR3 coding sequence is TGCAGCGTGGATACAGGGAACTATGGCTACACCTTC.

The sample holds a few counts of this clone. The identical CDR3 is also encoded by other nucleotide sequences in the sample. J is TRBJ1-2 and V is TRBV18; possible D gene TRBD1, 6 bases. Per germline, CDR1 KGHSH and CDR2 LQKENI. V was cut by 3 bases and J by 0 bases, with 11 bases left in between. CDR3 size: 15 residues. DNA of the CDR3: TGTGCCAGCTCACCGTTGGACAGAGCTAACTATGGCTACACCTTC. Its translation is CASSPLDRANYGYTF.

Note on this clone: The junction departs from germline at one end; a sequencing error may be responsible. As DNA, the CDR3 is TGTGCCACCAGTGACCCCGGGACGGGCACCACCGGGGAGCTGTTTTTT. It specifies CATSDPGTGTTGELFF. V and J are TRBV25-1 and TRBJ2-2; D might be TRBD1 or TRBD2, each matching 5 bases. The germline V gene has CDR1 MGHDK and CDR2 SYGVNS. This CDR3 spans 16 amino acids.

The chain uses TRBV9 and TRBJ2-7, with 7 bases that match TRBD1. Germline V CDR1 and CDR2: SGDLS, YYNGEE. The CDR3 runs to 17 residues. Trimming at V came to 3 bases and at J to 4 bases, leaving 16 bases not matched to a gene. The CDR3 is CASSAGHRDRAFYEQYF. The CDR3 DNA sequence: TGTGCCAGCAGCGCCGGACACCGGGACAGAGCTTTTTACGAGCAGTACTTC.

This clone was seen once. The CDR3 sequence: CASSDRVNTEAFF. The CDR3 region has the DNA TGTGCCAGCAGTGACAGGGTGAACACTGAAGCTTTCTTT. The gene calls are TRBV6-1 and TRBJ1-1; possible D gene TRBD1, 5 bases. V gave up 3 bases and J gave up 0 bases, with 5 bases separating them. The germline V gene encodes CDR1 MNHNS and CDR2 SASEGT. The CDR3 loop spans 13 amino acids.

This clone has only one observation. The V and J genes are TRBV2 and TRBJ1-5; 7 bases map to TRBD1. Trimming at V came to 6 bases and at J to 7 bases, leaving 12 bases not matched to a gene. The germline V gene has CDR1 SNHLY and CDR2 FYNNEI. There are 15 residues in the CDR3. Here the CDR3 reads CASSRAGGSRQPQHF. The CDR3, as DNA: TGTGCCAGCAGCCGCGCAGGGGGTAGCCGACAGCCCCAGCATTTT.

V gene TRBV30 combines with J gene TRBJ2-5; D may match TRBD1 or TRBD2 (5 bases each). The V gene's germline CDR1 is GTSNPN and CDR2 SVGIG (reference sequence). Trimming took 3 bases from V and 0 from J, leaving 8 bases between them. CDR3 size: 13 residues. CDR3 sequence reads: CAWRWGYQETQYF. CDR3 bases: TGTGCCTGGAGGTGGGGGTACCAAGAGACCCAGTACTTC. Variable domain in full (rest from reference TRBV30 and TRBJ2-5): SQTIHQWPATLVQPVGSPLSLECTVEGTSNPNLYWYRQAAGRGLQLLFYSVGIGQISSEVPQNLSASRPQDRQFILSSKKLLLSDSGFYLCAWRWGYQETQYFGPGTRLLVL.

V is TRBV10-3 and J is TRBJ1-6; D is ambiguous. The germline V and J ends were trimmed by 9 bases and 8 bases, with 17 bases remaining between them. This CDR3 is built from 14 residues. Germline-derived CDR1 and CDR2 are ENHRY and SYGVKD. The CDR3 region is CAINGRGMDSPLHF. DNA for the CDR3: TGTGCCATAAACGGACGAGGCATGGATTCACCCCTCCACTTT.

V gene TRBV5-1 combines with J gene TRBJ1-4, with D uncertain. The ends were cut back, 1 base at V and 8 bases at J, with 6 bases in the middle. CDR1 SGHRS and CDR2 YFSETQ come from the germline V gene. The CDR3 sequence is 12 residues long. CDR3 in DNA: TGCGCCAGCAGCTTGTCGTTCGAAAAACTGTTTTTT. Its protein is CASSLSFEKLFF.